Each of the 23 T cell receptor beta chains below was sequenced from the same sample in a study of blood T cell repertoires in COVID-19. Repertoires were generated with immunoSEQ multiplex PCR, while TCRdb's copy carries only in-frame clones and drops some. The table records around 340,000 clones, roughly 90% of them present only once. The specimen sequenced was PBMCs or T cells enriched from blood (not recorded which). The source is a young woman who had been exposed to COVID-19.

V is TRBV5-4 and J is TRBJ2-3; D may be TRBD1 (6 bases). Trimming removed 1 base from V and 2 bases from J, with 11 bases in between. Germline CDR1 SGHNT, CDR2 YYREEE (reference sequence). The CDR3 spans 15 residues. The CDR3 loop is CASSLRQATTDTQYF. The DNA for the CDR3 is TGTGCCAGCAGCTTGAGACAGGCTACCACAGATACGCAGTATTTT.

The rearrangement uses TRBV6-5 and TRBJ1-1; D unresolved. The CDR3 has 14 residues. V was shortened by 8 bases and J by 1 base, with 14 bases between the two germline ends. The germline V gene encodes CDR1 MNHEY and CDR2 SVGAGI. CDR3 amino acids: CASSIRLENTEAFF. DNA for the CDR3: TGTGCCAGCTCCATTCGACTCGAGAACACTGAAGCTTTCTTT.

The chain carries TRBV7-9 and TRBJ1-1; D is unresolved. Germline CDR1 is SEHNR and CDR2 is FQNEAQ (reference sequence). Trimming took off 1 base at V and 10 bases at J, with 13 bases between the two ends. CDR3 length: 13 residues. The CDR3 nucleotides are TGTGCCAGCAGCTTAGTAGAGGGTCGAGGAGCTTTCTTT. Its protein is CASSLVEGRGAFF.

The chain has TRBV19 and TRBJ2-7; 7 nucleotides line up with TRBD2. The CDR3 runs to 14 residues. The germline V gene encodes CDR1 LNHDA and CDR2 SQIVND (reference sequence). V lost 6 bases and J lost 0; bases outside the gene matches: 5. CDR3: CASSQGLNSYEQYF. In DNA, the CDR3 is TGTGCCAGTAGCCAGGGACTAAACTCCTACGAGCAGTACTTC.

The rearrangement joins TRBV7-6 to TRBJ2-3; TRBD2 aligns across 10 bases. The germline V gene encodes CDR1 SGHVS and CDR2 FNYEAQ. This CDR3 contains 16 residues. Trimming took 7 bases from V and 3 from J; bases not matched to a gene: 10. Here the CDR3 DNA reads TGTGCCAGCACCCTCTTAGCGGGAGGAATAACAGATACGCAGTATTTT. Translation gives CASTLLAGGITDTQYF.

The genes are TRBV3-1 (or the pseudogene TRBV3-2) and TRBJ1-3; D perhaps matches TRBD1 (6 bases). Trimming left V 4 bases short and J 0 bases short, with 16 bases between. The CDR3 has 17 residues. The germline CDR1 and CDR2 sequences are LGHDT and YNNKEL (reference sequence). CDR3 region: CASSRIQGSLSGNTIYF. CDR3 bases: TGTGCCAGCAGCCGCATACAGGGTTCCCTCTCTGGAAACACCATATATTTT.

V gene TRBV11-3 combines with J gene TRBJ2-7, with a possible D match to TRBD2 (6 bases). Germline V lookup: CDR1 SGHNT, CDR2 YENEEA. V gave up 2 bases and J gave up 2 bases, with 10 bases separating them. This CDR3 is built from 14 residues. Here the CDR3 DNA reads TGTGCCAGCAGCTTATACCGGGGGACCTACGAGCAGTACTTC. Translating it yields CASSLYRGTYEQYF.

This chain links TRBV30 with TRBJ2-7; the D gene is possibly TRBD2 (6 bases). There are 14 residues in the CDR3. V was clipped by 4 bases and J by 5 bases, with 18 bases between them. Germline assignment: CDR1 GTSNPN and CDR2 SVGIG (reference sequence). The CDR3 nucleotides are TGTGCCTGGATTCCCCGGGGGAAAAACCACGAGCAGTACTTC. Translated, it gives CAWIPRGKNHEQYF.

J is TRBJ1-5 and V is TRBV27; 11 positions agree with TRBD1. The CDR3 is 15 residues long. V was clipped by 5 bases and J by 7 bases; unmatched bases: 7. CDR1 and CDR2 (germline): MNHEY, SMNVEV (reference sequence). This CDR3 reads CASSLGQGAGQPQHF. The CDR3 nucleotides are TGTGCCAGCAGTCTCGGACAGGGGGCAGGGCAGCCCCAGCATTTT.

CDR3 sequence: CASSRDRGRGYTF. CDR3 DNA sequence: TGTGCCAGCAGCCGGGACAGGGGGAGAGGCTACACCTTC. The chain carries TRBV11-2 and TRBJ1-2, with 11 bases that match TRBD1. The CDR3 sequence is 13 residues long. Germline lookup yields CDR1 SGHAT and CDR2 FQNNGV. The trim removed 5 bases at V and 8 bases at J, leaving 4 bases unmatched.

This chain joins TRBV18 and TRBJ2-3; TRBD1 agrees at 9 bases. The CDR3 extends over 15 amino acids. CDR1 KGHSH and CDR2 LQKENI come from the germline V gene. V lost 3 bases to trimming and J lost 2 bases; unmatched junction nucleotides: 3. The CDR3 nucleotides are TGTGCCAGCTCACCGACACAGGGGGCCACAGATACGCAGTATTTT. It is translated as CASSPTQGATDTQYF.

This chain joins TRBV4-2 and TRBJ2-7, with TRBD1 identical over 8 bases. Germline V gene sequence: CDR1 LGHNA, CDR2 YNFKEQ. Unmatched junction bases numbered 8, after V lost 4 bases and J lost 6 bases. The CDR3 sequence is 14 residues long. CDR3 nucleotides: TGTGCCAGCAGCCCCCGGACAGGGCCAAGCGAGCAGTACTTC. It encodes CASSPRTGPSEQYF.

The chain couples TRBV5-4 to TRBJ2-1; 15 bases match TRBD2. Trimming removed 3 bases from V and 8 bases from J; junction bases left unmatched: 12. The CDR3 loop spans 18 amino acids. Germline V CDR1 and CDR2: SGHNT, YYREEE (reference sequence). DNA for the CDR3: TGTGCCAGCAGCTCCGGGACTAGCGGGAGGCCTAAACAGGATGAGCAGTTCTTC. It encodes CASSSGTSGRPKQDEQFF.

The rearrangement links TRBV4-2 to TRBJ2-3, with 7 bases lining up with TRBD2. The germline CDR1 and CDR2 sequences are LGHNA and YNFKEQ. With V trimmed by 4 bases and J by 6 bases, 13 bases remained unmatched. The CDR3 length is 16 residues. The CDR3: CASSRSGGSLADTQYF. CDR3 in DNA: TGTGCCAGCAGCCGGTCCGGGGGGTCTCTAGCGGATACGCAGTATTTT.

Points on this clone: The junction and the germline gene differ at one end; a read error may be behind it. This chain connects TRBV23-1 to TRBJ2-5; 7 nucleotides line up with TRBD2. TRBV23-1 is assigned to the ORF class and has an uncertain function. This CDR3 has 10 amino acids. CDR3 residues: CASGGDGSHF. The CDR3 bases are TGCGCCAGCGGGGGGGACGGCTCTCACTTC.

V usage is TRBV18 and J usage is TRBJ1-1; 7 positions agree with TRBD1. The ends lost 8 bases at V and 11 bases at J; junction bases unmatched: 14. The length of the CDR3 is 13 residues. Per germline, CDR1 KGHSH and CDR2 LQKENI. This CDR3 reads CASGPGATGWAFF. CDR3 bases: TGTGCCAGCGGTCCAGGCGCGACAGGGTGGGCTTTCTTT.

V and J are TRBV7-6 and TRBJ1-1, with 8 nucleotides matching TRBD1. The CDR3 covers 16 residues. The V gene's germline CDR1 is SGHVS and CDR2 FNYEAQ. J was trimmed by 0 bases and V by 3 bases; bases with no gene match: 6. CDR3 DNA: TGTGCCAGCAGCTTGGAACAGGGGGGGATGAACACTGAAGCTTTCTTT. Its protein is CASSLEQGGMNTEAFF. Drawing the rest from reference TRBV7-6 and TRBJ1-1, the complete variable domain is GAGVSQSPRYKVTKRGQDVALRCDPISGHVSLYWYRQALGQGPEFLTYFNYEAQQDKSGLPNDRFSAERPEGSISTLTIQRTEQRDSAMYRCASSLEQGGMNTEAFFGQGTRLTVV.

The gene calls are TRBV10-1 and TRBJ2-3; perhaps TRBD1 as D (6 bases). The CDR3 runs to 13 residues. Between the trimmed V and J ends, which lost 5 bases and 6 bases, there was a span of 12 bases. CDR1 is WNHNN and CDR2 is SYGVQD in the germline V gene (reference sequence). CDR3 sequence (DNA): TGCGCCAGCAGTAAACAGGGCCGGGATACGCAGTATTTT. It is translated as CASSKQGRDTQYF.

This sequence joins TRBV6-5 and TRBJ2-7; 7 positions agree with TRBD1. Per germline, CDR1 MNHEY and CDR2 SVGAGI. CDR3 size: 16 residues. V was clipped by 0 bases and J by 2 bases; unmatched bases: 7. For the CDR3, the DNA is TGTGCCAGCAGTTACTCGCCCTGGGACAGCACCTACGAGCAGTACTTC. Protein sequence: CASSYSPWDSTYEQYF.

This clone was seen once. In DNA, the CDR3 is TGCGCCAGTGCTACAGGGGGCGAGTCAGATACGCAGTATTTT. Encoded protein: CASATGGESDTQYF. The J gene is TRBJ2-3, the V gene TRBV10-1; 9 nucleotides match TRBD1. Germline V gives CDR1 WNHNN, CDR2 SYGVQD (reference sequence). The CDR3 is 14 amino acids. V shed 9 bases and J 4 bases; nucleotides not matched to a gene: 8.

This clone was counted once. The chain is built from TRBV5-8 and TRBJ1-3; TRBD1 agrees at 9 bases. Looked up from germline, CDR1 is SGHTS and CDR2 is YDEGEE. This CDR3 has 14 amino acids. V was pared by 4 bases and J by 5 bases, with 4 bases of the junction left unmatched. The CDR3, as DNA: TGTGCCAGCAGCCCGGGACAGGGAAGAAACACCATATATTTT. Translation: CASSPGQGRNTIYF.

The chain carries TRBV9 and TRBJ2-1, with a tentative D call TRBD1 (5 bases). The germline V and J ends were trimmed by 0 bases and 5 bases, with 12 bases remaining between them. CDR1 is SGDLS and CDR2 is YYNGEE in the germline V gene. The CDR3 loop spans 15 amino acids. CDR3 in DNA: TGTGCCAGCAGCGTAGCTAGGGGCCTCCACAATGAGCAGTTCTTC. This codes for CASSVARGLHNEQFF.

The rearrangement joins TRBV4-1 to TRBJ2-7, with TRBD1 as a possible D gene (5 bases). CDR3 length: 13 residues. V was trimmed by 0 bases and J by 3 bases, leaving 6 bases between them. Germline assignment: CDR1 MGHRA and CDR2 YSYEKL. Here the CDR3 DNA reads TGCGCCAGCAGCCAAGAGACAGTCTACGAGCAGTACTTC. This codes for CASSQETVYEQYF.